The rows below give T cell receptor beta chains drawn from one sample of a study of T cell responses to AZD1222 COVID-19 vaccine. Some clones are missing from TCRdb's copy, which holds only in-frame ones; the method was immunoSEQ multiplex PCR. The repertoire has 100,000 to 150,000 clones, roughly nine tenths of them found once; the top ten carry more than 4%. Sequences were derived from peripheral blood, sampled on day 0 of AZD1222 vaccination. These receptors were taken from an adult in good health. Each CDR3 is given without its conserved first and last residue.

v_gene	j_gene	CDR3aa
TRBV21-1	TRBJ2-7	ASSNRDRGTYEQY
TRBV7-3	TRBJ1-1	ASSASGTGVEAF
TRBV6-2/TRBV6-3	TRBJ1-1	ASSYSYGAEAF
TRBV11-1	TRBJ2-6	ASSLALDSGANVLT
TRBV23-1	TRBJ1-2	ASSQRSGAGGYT
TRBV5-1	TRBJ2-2	ASSLTGLDPGELF
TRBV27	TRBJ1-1	ASSWSRQGATEAF
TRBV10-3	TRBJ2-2	AIRREQGDTGELF
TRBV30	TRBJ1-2	AWSVRGSRGYGYT
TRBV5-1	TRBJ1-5	ASSLDPRQPQH
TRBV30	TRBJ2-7	AWSVQSEQY
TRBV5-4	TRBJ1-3	ASSSRESSGNTIY
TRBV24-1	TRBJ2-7	ATSDRAGTPYEQY
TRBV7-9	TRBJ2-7	ASSGDHYEQY
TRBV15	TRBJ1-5	ATSRDTGQNQPQH
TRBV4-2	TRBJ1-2	ASSQSRTANYGYT
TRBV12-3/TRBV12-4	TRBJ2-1	ASSLSYNEQF
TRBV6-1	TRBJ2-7	ASSELASISYEQY
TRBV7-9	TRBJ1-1	ASSSLGRVTEAF
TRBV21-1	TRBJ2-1	ASSRDSRSYNEQF
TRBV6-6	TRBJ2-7	ASWREELYEQY
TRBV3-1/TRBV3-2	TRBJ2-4	ASSPSGSDDKNIQY
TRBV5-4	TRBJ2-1	ASSLPGLGPDNEQF
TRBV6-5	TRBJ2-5	ASKTGDPYQETQY
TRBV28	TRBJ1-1	ASSLSGGGRNTEAF
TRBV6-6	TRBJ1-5	ASSYGSLQPQH
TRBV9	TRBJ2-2	ASNLAGAGELF
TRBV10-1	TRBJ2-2	ASTASGGAGELF
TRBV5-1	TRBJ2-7	ASSWTGSRYEQY
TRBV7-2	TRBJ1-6	ASSPSLLSPLH
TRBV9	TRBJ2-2	ASSVDGASTGELF
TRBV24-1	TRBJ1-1	ATSDLQLTEAF
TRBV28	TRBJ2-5	ASSPPRTGLLETQY
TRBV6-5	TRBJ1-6	ASMKGANSPLH
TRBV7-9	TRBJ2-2	ASGGGLGTGELF
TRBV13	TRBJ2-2	ASSPRGRELF
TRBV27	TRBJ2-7	ASSLQAGNSYEQY
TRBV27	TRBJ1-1	ASSFRGSPEAF
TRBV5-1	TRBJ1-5	ASSLTPGQGNQPQH
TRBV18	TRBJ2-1	ASSPYRTNNEQF
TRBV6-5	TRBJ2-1	ASGKGGAVYNEQF
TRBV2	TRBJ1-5	ASTLRGSNQPQH
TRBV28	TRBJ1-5	ASSPTGPNQPQH
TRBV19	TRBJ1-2	ASSPPGVYGYT
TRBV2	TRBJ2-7	ASSPEYEQY
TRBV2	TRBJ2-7	ASSDVFQGAYEQY
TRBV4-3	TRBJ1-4	ASSQDWATNEKLF
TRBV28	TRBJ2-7	ASSLGGASYEQY
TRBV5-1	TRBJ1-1	ASSLGNRAGDTEAF